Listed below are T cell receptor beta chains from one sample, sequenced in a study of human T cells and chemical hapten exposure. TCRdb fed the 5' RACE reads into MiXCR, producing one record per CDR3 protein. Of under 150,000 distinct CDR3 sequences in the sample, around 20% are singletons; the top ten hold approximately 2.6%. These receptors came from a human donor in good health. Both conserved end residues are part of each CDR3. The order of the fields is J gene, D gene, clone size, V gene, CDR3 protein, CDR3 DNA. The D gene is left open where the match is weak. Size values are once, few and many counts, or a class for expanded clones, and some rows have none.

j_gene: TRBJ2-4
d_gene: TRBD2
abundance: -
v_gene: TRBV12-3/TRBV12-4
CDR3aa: CASSTGSGRVAKNIQYF
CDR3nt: TGTGCCAGCAGTACAGGCAGCGGGAGGGTAGCCAAAAACATTCAGTACTTC

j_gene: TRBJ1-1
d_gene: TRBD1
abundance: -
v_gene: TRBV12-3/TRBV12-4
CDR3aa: CASSSTGRSNTEAFF
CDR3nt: TGTGCCAGCAGTTCGACAGGGCGATCGAACACTGAAGCTTTCTTT

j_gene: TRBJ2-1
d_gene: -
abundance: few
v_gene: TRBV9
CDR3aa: CASSEGDAYNEQFF
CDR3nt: TGTGCCAGCAGCGAAGGGGATGCCTACAATGAGCAGTTCTTC

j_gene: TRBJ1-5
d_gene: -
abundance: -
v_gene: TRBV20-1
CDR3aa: CSARDPATHQPQHF
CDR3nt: TGCAGTGCTAGAGATCCCGCGACCCATCAGCCCCAGCATTTT

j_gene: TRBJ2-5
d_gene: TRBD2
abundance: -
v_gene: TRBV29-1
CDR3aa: CSVDGEELAGQETQYF
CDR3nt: TGCAGCGTTGATGGAGAAGAGCTAGCGGGCCAAGAGACCCAGTACTTC

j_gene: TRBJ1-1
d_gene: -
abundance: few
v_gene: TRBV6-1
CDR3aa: CASSEAMNTEAFF
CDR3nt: TGTGCCAGCAGTGAAGCTATGAACACTGAAGCTTTCTTT

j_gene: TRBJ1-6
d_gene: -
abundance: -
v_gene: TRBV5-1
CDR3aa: CASSLGYDNSPLHF
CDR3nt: TGCGCCAGCAGCTTGGGTTACGATAATTCACCCCTCCACTTT

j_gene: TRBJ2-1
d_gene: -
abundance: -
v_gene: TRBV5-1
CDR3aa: CASSSESSYNEQFF
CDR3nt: TGCGCCAGCAGCTCCGAGAGCTCCTACAATGAGCAGTTCTTC

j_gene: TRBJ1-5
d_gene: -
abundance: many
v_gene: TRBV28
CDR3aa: CASSLQGMGQPQHF
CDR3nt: TGTGCCAGCAGTTTACAGGGGATGGGTCAGCCCCAGCATTTT

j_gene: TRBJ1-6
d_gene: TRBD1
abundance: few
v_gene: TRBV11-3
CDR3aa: CASSEGQPNSPLHF
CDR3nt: TGTGCCAGCAGCGAGGGACAGCCTAATTCACCCCTCCACTTT

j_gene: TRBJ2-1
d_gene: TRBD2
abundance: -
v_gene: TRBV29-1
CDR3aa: CSVVPTSGNEQFF
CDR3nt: TGCAGCGTTGTCCCAACTAGCGGCAATGAGCAGTTCTTC

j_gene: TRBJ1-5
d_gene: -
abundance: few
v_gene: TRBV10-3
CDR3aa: CATASLGSQPQHF
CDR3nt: TGTGCCACCGCATCTTTAGGGAGTCAGCCCCAGCATTTT

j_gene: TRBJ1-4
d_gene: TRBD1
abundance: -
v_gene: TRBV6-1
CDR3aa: CASSERDRANEKLFF
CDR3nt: TGTGCCAGCAGTGAGCGGGACAGGGCTAATGAAAAACTGTTTTTT

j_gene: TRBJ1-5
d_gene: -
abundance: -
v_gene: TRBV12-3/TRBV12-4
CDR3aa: CASRGGNQPQHF
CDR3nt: TGTGCCAGTAGAGGGGGCAATCAGCCCCAGCATTTT

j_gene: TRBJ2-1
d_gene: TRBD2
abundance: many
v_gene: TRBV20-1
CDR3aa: CSARGNLGLADYNEQFF
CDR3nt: TGCAGTGCTAGAGGAAATTTGGGACTAGCGGATTACAATGAGCAGTTCTTC

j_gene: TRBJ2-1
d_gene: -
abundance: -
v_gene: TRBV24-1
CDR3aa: CATSDFYRGQFF
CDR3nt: TGTGCCACCAGTGATTTTTACCGAGGGCAGTTCTTC

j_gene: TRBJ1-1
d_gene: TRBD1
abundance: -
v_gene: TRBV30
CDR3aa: CAWSVRWGSTGSMNTEAFF
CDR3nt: TGTGCCTGGAGTGTCCGGTGGGGCTCGACAGGGAGCATGAACACTGAAGCTTTCTTT

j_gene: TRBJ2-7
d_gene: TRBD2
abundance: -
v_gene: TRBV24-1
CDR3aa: CAITGTSRPIKIYEGEQYF
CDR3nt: TGTGCCATTACCGGGACTAGCCGACCCATTAAGATTTACGAAGGAGAGCAGTACTTC

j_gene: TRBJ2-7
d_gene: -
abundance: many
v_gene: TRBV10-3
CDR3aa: CAISPGYEQYF
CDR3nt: TGTGCCATCAGCCCAGGCTACGAGCAGTACTTC

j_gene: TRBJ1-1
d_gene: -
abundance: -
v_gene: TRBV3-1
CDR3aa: CASSQMQGNTEAFF
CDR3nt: TGTGCCAGCAGCCAAATGCAGGGGAACACTGAAGCTTTCTTT

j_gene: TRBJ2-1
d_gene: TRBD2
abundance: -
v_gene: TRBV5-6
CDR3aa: CASSLSGGWNEQFF
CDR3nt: TGTGCCAGCAGCTTAAGCGGGGGATGGAATGAGCAGTTCTTC

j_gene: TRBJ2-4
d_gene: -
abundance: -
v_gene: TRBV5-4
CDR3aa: CASSFHRDPRNIQYF
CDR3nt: TGTGCCAGCAGCTTCCACAGGGATCCGAGAAACATTCAGTACTTC

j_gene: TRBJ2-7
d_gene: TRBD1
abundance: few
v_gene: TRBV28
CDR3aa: CASSRTGSSSYEQYF
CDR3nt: TGTGCCAGCAGTCGGACAGGGTCTTCTTCCTACGAGCAGTACTTC

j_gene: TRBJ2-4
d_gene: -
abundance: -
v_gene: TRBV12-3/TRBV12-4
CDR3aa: CASSLQGSKNIQYF
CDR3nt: TGTGCCAGCAGTCTACAGGGATCCAAAAACATTCAGTACTTC

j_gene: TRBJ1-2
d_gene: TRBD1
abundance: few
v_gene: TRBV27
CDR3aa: CASSSKWTGNYGYTF
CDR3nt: TGTGCCAGCAGTTCCAAGTGGACAGGGAACTATGGCTACACCTTC

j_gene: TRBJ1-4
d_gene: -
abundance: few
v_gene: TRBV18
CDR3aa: CASSQQGATNEKLFF
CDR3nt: TGTGCCAGCTCACAGCAGGGAGCAACTAATGAAAAACTGTTTTTT

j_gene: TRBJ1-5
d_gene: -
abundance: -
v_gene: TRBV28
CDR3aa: CASTLAGGVNQPQHF
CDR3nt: TGTGCCAGCACCCTCGCCGGGGGCGTCAATCAGCCCCAGCATTTT

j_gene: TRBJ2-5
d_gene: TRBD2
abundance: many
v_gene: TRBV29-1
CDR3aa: CSALAGAQETQYF
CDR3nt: TGCAGCGCTTTAGCGGGAGCACAAGAGACCCAGTACTTC

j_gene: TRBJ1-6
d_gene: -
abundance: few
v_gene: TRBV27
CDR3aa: CASSFSGANSPLHF
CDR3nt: TGTGCCAGCAGTTTCTCAGGGGCGAATTCACCCCTCCACTTT

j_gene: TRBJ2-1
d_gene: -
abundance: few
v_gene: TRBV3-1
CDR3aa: CASSQSKPGVDNEQFF
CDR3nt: TGTGCCAGCAGCCAAAGTAAACCGGGAGTTGACAATGAGCAGTTCTTC

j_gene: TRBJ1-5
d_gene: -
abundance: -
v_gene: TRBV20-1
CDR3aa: CSAPMPPYSNQPQHF
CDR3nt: TGCAGTGCTCCCATGCCACCATATAGCAATCAGCCCCAGCATTTT

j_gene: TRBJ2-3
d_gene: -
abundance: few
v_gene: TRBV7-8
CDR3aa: CASSLTRKQDTQYF
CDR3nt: TGTGCCAGCAGCTTAACTAGAAAGCAAGATACGCAGTATTTT

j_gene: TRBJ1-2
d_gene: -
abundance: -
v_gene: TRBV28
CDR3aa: CASSTPGHLYGYTF
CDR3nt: TGTGCCAGCAGTACCCCGGGCCACCTCTATGGCTACACCTTC

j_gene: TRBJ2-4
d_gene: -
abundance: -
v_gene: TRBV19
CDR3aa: CASMGRALAKNIQYF
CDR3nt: TGTGCCAGTATGGGACGGGCGCTAGCCAAAAACATTCAGTACTTC

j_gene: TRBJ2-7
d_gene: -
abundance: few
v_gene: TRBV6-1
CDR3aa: CATFERGTGGEQYF
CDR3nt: TGTGCCACCTTCGAAAGGGGGACGGGGGGCGAGCAGTACTTC

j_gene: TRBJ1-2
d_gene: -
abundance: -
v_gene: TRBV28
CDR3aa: CASCSLPRVGYGYTF
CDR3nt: TGTGCCAGCTGCTCATTGCCTAGGGTCGGCTATGGCTACACCTTC

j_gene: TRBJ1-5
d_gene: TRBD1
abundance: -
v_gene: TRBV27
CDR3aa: CASSPGRGLQPQHF
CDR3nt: TGTGCCAGCAGCCCAGGCAGGGGGCTTCAGCCCCAGCATTTT

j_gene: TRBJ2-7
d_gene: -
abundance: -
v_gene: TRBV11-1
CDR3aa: CASSPRGASATYEQYF
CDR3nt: TGTGCCAGCAGCCCCCGGGGGGCCTCGGCTACCTACGAGCAGTACTTC

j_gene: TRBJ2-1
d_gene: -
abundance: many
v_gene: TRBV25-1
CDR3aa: CASSAWTEIYNEQFF
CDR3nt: TGTGCCAGCAGTGCCTGGACAGAGATCTACAATGAGCAGTTCTTC

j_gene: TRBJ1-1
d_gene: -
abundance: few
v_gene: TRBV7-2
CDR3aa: CASSPARATEAFF
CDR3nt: TGTGCCAGCAGCCCCGCCAGGGCCACTGAAGCTTTCTTT

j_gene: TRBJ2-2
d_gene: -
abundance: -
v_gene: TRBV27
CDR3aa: CASSLFEGRGTGELFF
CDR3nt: TGTGCCAGCAGTTTATTCGAGGGGCGAGGCACCGGGGAGCTGTTTTTT

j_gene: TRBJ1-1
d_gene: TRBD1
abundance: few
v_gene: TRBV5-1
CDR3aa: CASSSIIPGTGNTEAFF
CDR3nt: TGCGCCAGCAGCTCAATAATCCCCGGGACAGGGAACACTGAAGCTTTCTTT

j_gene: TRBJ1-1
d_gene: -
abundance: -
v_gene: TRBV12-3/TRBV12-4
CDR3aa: CASSFGETEAFF
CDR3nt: TGTGCCAGCAGTTTCGGAGAGACTGAAGCTTTCTTT

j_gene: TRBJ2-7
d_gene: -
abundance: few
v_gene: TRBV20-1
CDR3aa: CSARDGARPEQYF
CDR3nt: TGCAGTGCTAGAGACGGTGCCCGTCCCGAGCAGTACTTC

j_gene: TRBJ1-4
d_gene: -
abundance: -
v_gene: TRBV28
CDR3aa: CASRGPGEKLFF
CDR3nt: TGTGCCAGCAGAGGACCGGGTGAAAAACTGTTTTTT

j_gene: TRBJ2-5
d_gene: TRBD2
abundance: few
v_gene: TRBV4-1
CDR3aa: CASSQGTWREKSETQYF
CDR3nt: TGCGCCAGCAGCCAAGGTACCTGGCGGGAGAAATCCGAGACCCAGTACTTC

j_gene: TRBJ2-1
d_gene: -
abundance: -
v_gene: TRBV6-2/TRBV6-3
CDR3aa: CASSRSLVYNEQFF
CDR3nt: TGTGCCAGCAGTCGGAGTTTGGTATACAATGAGCAGTTCTTC

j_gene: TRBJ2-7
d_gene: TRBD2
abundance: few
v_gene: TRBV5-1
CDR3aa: CASSLAATSGSHEQYF
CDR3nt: TGCGCCAGCAGCTTGGCCGCGACTAGCGGGAGCCACGAGCAGTACTTC

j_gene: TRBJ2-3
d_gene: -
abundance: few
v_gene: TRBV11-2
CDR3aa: CASSLNGPQNTQYF
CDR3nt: TGTGCCAGCAGCTTGAACGGGCCACAGAATACGCAGTATTTT

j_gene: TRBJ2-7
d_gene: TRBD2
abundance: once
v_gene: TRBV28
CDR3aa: CASSLPGTSGPTKYF
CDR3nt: TGTGCCAGCAGTTTACCCGGGACTAGCGGGCCAACCAAGTACTTC

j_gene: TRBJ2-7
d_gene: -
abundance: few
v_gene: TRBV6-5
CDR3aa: CASRSTGSGPYEQYF
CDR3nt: TGTGCCAGCAGGTCAACCGGGTCGGGCCCCTACGAGCAGTACTTC

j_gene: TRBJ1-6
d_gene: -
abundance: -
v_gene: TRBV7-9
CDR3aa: CASSPTASYNSPLHF
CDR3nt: TGTGCCAGCTCCCCGACAGCCTCCTATAATTCACCCCTCCACTTT

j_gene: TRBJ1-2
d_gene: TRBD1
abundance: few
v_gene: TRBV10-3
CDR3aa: CAISITGTGIGYGYTF
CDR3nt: TGTGCCATCAGCATTACCGGGACAGGGATTGGCTATGGCTACACCTTC

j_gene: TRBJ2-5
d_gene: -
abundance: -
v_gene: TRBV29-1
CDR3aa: CSVGRTNQETQYF
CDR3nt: TGCAGCGTGGGACGGACGAACCAAGAGACCCAGTACTTC

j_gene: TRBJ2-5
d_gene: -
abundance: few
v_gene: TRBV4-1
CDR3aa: CASSQGRKETQYF
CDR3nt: TGCGCCAGCAGCCAAGGCCGGAAAGAGACCCAGTACTTC

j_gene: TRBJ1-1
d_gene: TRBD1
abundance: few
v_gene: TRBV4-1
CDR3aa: CASSRLGGQGDTEAFF
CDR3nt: TGCGCCAGCAGCCGCCTAGGAGGACAGGGGGATACTGAAGCTTTCTTT

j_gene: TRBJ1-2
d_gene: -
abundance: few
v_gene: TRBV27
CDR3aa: CASSPGRANYGYTF
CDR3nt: TGTGCCAGCAGCCCAGGGAGAGCTAACTATGGCTACACCTTC

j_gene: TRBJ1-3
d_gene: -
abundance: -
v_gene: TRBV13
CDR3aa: CAGGGDRNTIYF
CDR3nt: TGTGCCGGAGGCGGAGACAGAAACACCATATATTTT

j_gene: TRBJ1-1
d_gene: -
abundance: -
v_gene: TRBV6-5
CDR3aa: CASSYSLAGGQYTEAFF
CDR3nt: TGTGCCAGCAGTTACTCGTTGGCAGGTGGCCAATACACTGAAGCTTTCTTT

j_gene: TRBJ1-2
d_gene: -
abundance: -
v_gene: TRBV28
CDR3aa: CASSLAYRGYTF
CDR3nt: TGTGCCAGCAGTTTGGCCTACCGTGGCTACACCTTC